The rows below give T cell receptor beta chains drawn from one sample of a study of Ad26.COV2.S vaccination and SARS-CoV-2 variants. Libraries were prepared by immunoSEQ multiplex PCR; TCRdb keeps only in-frame clonotypes and omits some of them. The repertoire holds about half a million clones, roughly nine tenths seen once, with 1.7% in the top ten. The sequences come from peripheral blood, collected in a trial of Ad26.COV2.S vaccine versus placebo. These receptors originate from a person between 18 and 65 years old who received the Ad26.COV2.S COVID-19 vaccine or a placebo. The CDR3 runs from the conserved cysteine through the conserved F or W. The order of the fields is J gene, D gene, clone size, V gene, CDR3 protein, CDR3 DNA. The D gene is left open where the match is weak. Clone size is not always given. Where it is, it says once, few, many or a class for expanded clones.

>TRBJ1-6|.|.|TRBV30
CAWSPPPDRFLSSYNSPLHF
TGTGCCTGGAGTCCGCCCCCCGACAGGTTTTTGAGCTCCTATAATTCACCCCTCCACTTT
>TRBJ1-1|.|.|TRBV6-4
CASSRQADTEAFF
TGTGCCAGCAGTCGTCAGGCAGACACTGAAGCTTTCTTT
>TRBJ1-5|.|.|TRBV6-5
CASSYSGAGNQPQHF
TGTGCCAGCAGTTACAGTGGTGCCGGCAATCAGCCCCAGCATTTT
>TRBJ2-3|.|once|TRBV19
CASSIRPDTQYF
TGTGCCAGTAGTATAAGGCCAGATACGCAGTATTTT
>TRBJ2-7|TRBD1|.|TRBV27
CASSVSGTGTYEQYF
TGTGCCAGCAGTGTATCCGGGACAGGGACCTACGAGCAGTACTTC
>TRBJ2-7|.|.|TRBV28
CASTLARSYEQYF
TGTGCCAGCACTCTAGCGAGATCCTACGAGCAGTACTTC
>TRBJ2-1|.|.|TRBV25-1
CASSELVALDNEQFF
TGTGCCAGCAGTGAATTGGTAGCCCTAGACAATGAGCAGTTCTTC
>TRBJ1-5|TRBD1|.|TRBV24-1
CATSDFPGQGTDQPQHF
TGTGCCACCAGTGATTTCCCCGGACAGGGTACCGATCAGCCCCAGCATTTT
>TRBJ1-5|.|.|TRBV29-1
CSQRRGLGYSNQPQHF
TGCAGTCAGCGCCGGGGCCTGGGGTATAGCAATCAGCCCCAGCATTTT
>TRBJ1-2|.|.|TRBV24-1
CAIRNPADGGYTF
TGTGCCATCCGAAACCCTGCCGATGGTGGCTACACCTTC
>TRBJ2-2|.|.|TRBV28
CASSWGVLTGELFF
TGTGCCAGCAGTTGGGGGGTTTTGACCGGGGAGCTGTTTTTT
>TRBJ1-4|TRBD1|.|TRBV28
CASGDRDEKLFF
TGTGCCAGTGGGGACAGGGATGAAAAACTGTTTTTT
>TRBJ2-1|.|.|TRBV6-5
CASSYSSGGSYNEQFF
TGTGCCAGCAGTTACTCGAGCGGCGGTTCCTACAATGAGCAGTTCTTC